Detailed here is one T cell receptor beta chain. Its matching antigen is unknown. The TRB cDNA libraries were prepared by 5' RACE with UMI labels. TCRdb reanalyzed the 5' RACE reads, giving one entry per CDR3 protein sequence and no DNA. This repertoire includes roughly 50,000 distinct CDR3 sequences. This CDR3 region has 13 residues. Germline values: CDR1 MNHEY, CDR2 SVGEGT. This sample was included in a study of CXCR3-negative and CXCR3-positive naive CD8 T cells. Study context: Roughly 1.5 +/- 0.3 million TRB reads came from each library, giving about 135 million in total. Study-wide results and caveats: Naive CXCR3-positive and CXCR3-negative cells shared similar TRBV-TRBJ usage, unlike memory cells. The study found more hydrophobic TRB CDR3s in CXCR3-positive naive cells than in CXCR3-negative naive cells.

Triplicate roughly 300,000-cell sorts were made of each CD8+ T cell subset. Definition of naive CD8+ T cells rested on a CD45RO-CCR7+CD27+CD95- profile. The chain couples TRBV6-2 or TRBV6-3 to TRBJ2-3; TCRdb lists TRBD1, though no DNA is available to test this call. The clonotype was recovered from a human donor in good health. Some clones in this sample may be carry-over from other donors' samples. Sequenced input: naive CXCR3+ CD8+ T cells from blood. Subset reported: CD45RO-CCR7+CD27+CD95- naive CD8+ T cells expressing CXCR3 (TNR3+). The CDR3 spells CASSPQGTDTQYF.